The clone carrying this TCR beta chain was found many times. The data derive from a study of neurological immune-mediated disorders. The length of the CDR3 is 14 residues. Germline V CDR1 and CDR2: LNHDA, SQIVND (reference sequence). V lost 6 bases and J lost 3, with 13 bases in between. The cDNA came from 5'RACE with 10-nucleotide random UMIs. TCRdb re-derived calls from the 5' RACE reads in MiXCR, one entry per CDR3 protein. The repertoire holds tens of thousands of distinct CDR3 sequences, with 13% to 15% as singletons. Specimen: PBMCs. The clonotype was recovered from a woman between 50 and 59 years old with HTLV-1-associated myelopathy (HAM/TSP). J is TRBJ2-3 and V is TRBV19; either TRBD1 or TRBD2 may supply D (5 bases each). CDR3 residues: CASSGIGGTDTQYF. CDR3 bases: TGTGCCAGTAGCGGGATTGGGGGAACAGATACGCAGTATTTT.